This TCR beta chain was obtained from a study of CD4 T cells in relation to SARS-CoV-2 and coronaviruses. General observations from the study: Samples before the pandemic and after infection were not matched within any donor.

TCRdb's table, derived via immunoSEQ multiplex PCR, lists solely in-frame clones and lacks some. The data contain some 30,000 clones, 75% to 80% of them singletons. V gave up 1 base and J gave up 1 base; unmatched junction bases: 0. There are 14 residues in the CDR3. CDR1 is SGHAT, CDR2 FQNNGV, per germline. Worth noting for this clone: Its antigen is unknown.

Before the COVID-19 pandemic, during about 2010-2018, CD4+ T cells were taken from unexposed donors. CD4+ T cells were isolated from the cells after about 11 days of culture. Each well had two million PBMCs in roughly 5% human AB serum with IL-2. The genes are TRBV11-2 and TRBJ2-5, with TRBD2 identical over 7 bases. Source material: CD4+ T cells from PBMCs, cultured in vitro. This receptor was taken from a human donor in good health. The CDR3 region is CASSLAGGQETQYF. The CDR3 bases are TGTGCCAGCAGCTTAGCGGGGGGCCAAGAGACCCAGTACTTC.